The 18 T cell receptor beta chains below were found in one sample sequenced in a study of human thymus T cells (dated by TCRdb to about 2020). The library was made by the immunoSEQ multiplex PCR assay. Not all clones reach the TCRdb copy of this immuneACCESS table, which keeps in-frame sequences only. Checked studies attribute under half of the gap to unresolved V genes and leave the rest unexplained. This sample lists fewer than 85,000 clones; around 95% were detected once. Under 0.04% of the sample belongs to the ten largest clones. Thymus tissue was obtained as surgical resects removed during corrective cardiac surgery. The sample comprised thymus tissue. These receptors originate from a girl less than two years old with a congenital heart defect but otherwise immunologically healthy.

The gene calls are TRBV5-1 and TRBJ1-2; TRBD1 aligns across 8 bases. Germline V gene sequence: CDR1 SGHRS, CDR2 YFSETQ. The CDR3 runs 14 residues. The trim removed 4 bases at V and 7 bases at J, leaving 9 bases unmatched. CDR3 in amino acids: CASSPYAGGFGYTF. CDR3 in DNA: TGCGCCAGCAGCCCCTATGCAGGGGGCTTTGGCTACACCTTC.

This chain links TRBV30 with TRBJ2-5; D call uncertain. TRBJ2-7 matches the DNA end more closely, so the J call is doubtful. This CDR3 is built from 14 residues. The germline gives CDR1 GTSNPN, CDR2 SVGIG (reference sequence). The CDR3 DNA follows: TGTGCCTGGAGGCTCTTACCGGAAAACTACGAGCAGTACTTC. It specifies CAWRLLPENYEQYF.

This clone was picked up one time. CDR3 sequence: CSASNEQFF. The CDR3 bases are TGCAGTGCTAGTAATGAGCAGTTCTTC. V and J are TRBV20-1 and TRBJ2-1; unclear D gene. The CDR3 extends over 9 amino acids. Germline V gives CDR1 DFQATT, CDR2 SNEGSKA (reference sequence). Trimming took off 3 bases at V and 7 bases at J, with 1 base between the two ends.

The CDR3 DNA reads TGTGCCAGCAGCGTAGGCAGGGGAGGCAAAAACATTCAGTACTTC. It encodes CASSVGRGGKNIQYF. This chain uses TRBV9 with TRBJ2-4, with D possibly being TRBD1 or TRBD2 (6 bases each). Deletions cut 0 bases from V and 3 bases from J, with 10 bases between. CDR3 length equals 15 residues. Germline values: CDR1 SGDLS, CDR2 YYNGEE.

The V gene is TRBV5-1, the J gene TRBJ2-7, with 7 bases matching TRBD2. The CDR3 sequence is 14 residues long. The V gene end was trimmed by 6 bases and the J gene end by 2 bases; junction bases not matched to a gene: 8. CDR1 and CDR2 from the germline V gene are SGHRS and YFSETQ. The CDR3 loop is CASTPGGIPYEQYF. As DNA, the CDR3 is TGCGCCAGCACCCCCGGGGGGATTCCCTACGAGCAGTACTTC.

The chain couples TRBV18 to TRBJ2-7; D is ambiguous. Germline CDR1 reads KGHSH; CDR2 reads LQKENI. The CDR3 is 15 residues long. V lost 0 bases and J 2 bases, leaving 11 bases between the germline ends. The CDR3 is CASSPPSPAPYEQYF. CDR3 nucleotide sequence: TGTGCCAGCTCACCACCGTCTCCCGCGCCCTACGAGCAGTACTTC.

The chain links TRBV14 to TRBJ2-5; maybe TRBD2 (5 bases). CDR3 length: 15 residues. CDR1 and CDR2 from the germline V gene are SGHDN and FVKESK. The V end was cut by 3 bases, the J end by 5 bases, with 16 bases between. The CDR3 sequence is CASSQREGWYETQYF. CDR3 bases: TGTGCCAGCAGCCAGCGAGAGGGTTGGTATGAGACCCAGTACTTC.

V usage is TRBV18 and J usage is TRBJ2-5; D call uncertain. The CDR3 extends over 14 amino acids. Deletions cut 3 bases from V and 3 bases from J, with 11 bases between. Germline V gene lookup returns CDR1 KGHSH and CDR2 LQKENI. CDR3: CASSPSPVKETQYF. CDR3 bases: TGTGCCAGCTCACCCAGCCCGGTGAAAGAGACCCAGTACTTC.

V is TRBV7-8 and J is TRBJ1-1; a possible D gene is TRBD1 (6 bases). The germline V gene encodes CDR1 SGHVS and CDR2 FQNEAQ. This CDR3 spans 15 amino acids. V dropped 5 bases and J dropped 1 base, with 14 bases sitting between them. In DNA, the CDR3 is TGTGCCAGCAGCCCCCCGGGACATACGAACACTGAAGCTTTCTTT. It is translated as CASSPPGHTNTEAFF.

The J gene is TRBJ2-1, the V gene TRBV7-8; possibly TRBD1 or TRBD2 for D (5 bases each). V gave up 1 base and J gave up 5 bases, with 9 bases separating them. The CDR3 is made up of 14 amino acids. CDR1 and CDR2 (germline): SGHVS, FQNEAQ. The CDR3 coding sequence is TGTGCCAGCAGCTTAGGGGGACGGAACAATGAGCAGTTCTTC. It is translated as CASSLGGRNNEQFF.

The chain carries TRBV7-2 and TRBJ2-1; 7 nucleotides agree with TRBD1. The CDR3 totals 17 residues. Germline V gene data show CDR1 as SGHTA and CDR2 as FQGNSA. Losses at the gene ends were 1 base for V and 7 bases for J; bases not matched to a gene: 13. The CDR3: CASSLESSGQLPNEQFF. In DNA, the CDR3 is TGTGCCAGCAGCTTAGAATCCTCGGGACAGCTCCCGAATGAGCAGTTCTTC.

V gene TRBV4-3 combines with J gene TRBJ2-2; D unresolved. CDR1 is LGHNA and CDR2 is YSLEER in the germline V gene. V was trimmed by 3 bases and J by 6 bases, leaving 14 bases between them. The CDR3 runs to 15 residues. The DNA of the CDR3 is TGCGCCAGCAGCCATGCATGGAATTATGCCGGGGAGCTGTTTTTT. This translates into CASSHAWNYAGELFF.

This chain uses TRBV2 with TRBJ1-5, with TRBD1 matching over 8 bases. This CDR3 contains 17 residues. Germline assignment: CDR1 SNHLY and CDR2 FYNNEI. Trimming removed 2 bases from V and 4 bases from J; junction bases left unmatched: 10. The CDR3 DNA follows: TGTGCCAGCAGTGAATTGTTCGGACAGGGAAAAAATCAGCCCCAGCATTTT. This sequence encodes CASSELFGQGKNQPQHF.

This rearrangement joins TRBV29-1 to TRBJ1-2; D call uncertain. The CDR3 sequence is 10 residues long. Trimming removed 6 bases at V and 6 bases at J, with 8 bases between. The germline gives CDR1 SQVTM, CDR2 ANQGSEA. In DNA form, the CDR3 reads TGCAGCGTGGTAAAGGATGGCTACACCTTC. This translates into CSVVKDGYTF.

The V and J genes are TRBV10-3 and TRBJ2-1; a weak D match, TRBD1 (6 bases). This CDR3 spans 14 amino acids. Germline V CDR1 and CDR2: ENHRY, SYGVKD. V was clipped by 5 bases and J by 8 bases, with 16 bases between them. CDR3 nucleotides: TGTGCCATCAGTTCGGACAGACCGAGCTATGAGCAGTTCTTC. Translation gives CAISSDRPSYEQFF.

The rearrangement uses TRBV28 and TRBJ2-5, with D unresolved. The CDR3 contains 14 residues. Germline V CDR1 and CDR2: MDHEN, SYDVKM. V gave up 1 base and J gave up 4 bases, with 10 bases separating them. CDR3 region: CASSLYGVPETQYF. CDR3 in DNA: TGTGCCAGCAGTTTATATGGGGTTCCAGAGACCCAGTACTTC.

The V gene is TRBV27, the J gene TRBJ1-1, with D unclear. V lost 3 bases and J 5 bases, leaving 10 bases between the germline ends. Germline V gene lookup returns CDR1 MNHEY and CDR2 SMNVEV (reference sequence). The CDR3 has 13 amino acids. CDR3 amino acids: CASSFNSLTEAFF. CDR3 sequence (DNA): TGTGCCAGCAGTTTCAATTCCCTTACTGAAGCTTTCTTT.

This chain uses TRBV20-1 with TRBJ2-7; a possible D gene is TRBD1 (6 bases). Trimming shortened V by 5 bases and J by 7 bases, and 12 bases separated the two germline ends. The CDR3 totals 11 residues. Germline CDR1 and CDR2: DFQATT and SNEGSKA (reference sequence). CDR3: CSARTGREQYF. CDR3 nucleotides: TGCAGTGCTCGCACAGGGAGAGAGCAGTACTTC.